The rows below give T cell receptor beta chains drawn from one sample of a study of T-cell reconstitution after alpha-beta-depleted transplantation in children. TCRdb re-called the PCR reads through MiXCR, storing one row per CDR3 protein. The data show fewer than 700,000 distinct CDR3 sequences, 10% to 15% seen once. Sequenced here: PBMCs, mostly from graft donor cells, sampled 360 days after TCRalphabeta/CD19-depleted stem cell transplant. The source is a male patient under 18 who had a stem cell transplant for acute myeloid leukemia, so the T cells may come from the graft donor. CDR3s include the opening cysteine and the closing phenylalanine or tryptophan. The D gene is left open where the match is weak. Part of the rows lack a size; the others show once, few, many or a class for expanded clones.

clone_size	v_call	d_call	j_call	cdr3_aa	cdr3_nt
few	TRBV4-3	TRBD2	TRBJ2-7	CASSQRTSGSNEQYF	TGCGCCAGCAGCCAAAGGACTAGCGGGAGTAACGAGCAGTACTTC
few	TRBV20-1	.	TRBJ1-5	CSASLQGESNQPQHF	TGCAGTGCTAGTTTACAGGGAGAAAGCAATCAGCCCCAGCATTTT
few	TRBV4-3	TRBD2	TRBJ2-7	CATSRTSGYEQYF	TGCGCTACTTCAAGGACTAGCGGCTACGAGCAGTACTTC
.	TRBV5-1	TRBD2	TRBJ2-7	CASSLVGLAGTEQYF	TGCGCCAGCAGCTTGGTGGGACTAGCGGGAACCGAGCAGTACTTC
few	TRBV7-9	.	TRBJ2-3	CASSPRRETSTDTQYF	TGTGCCAGCAGCCCCCGCAGGGAAACTAGCACAGATACGCAGTATTTT
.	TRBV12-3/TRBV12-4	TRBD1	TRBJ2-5	CASSPHRQGRETQYF	TGTGCCAGCAGTCCACACCGACAGGGGAGAGAGACCCAGTACTTC
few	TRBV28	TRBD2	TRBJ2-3	CASSSPGGLAYTDTQYF	TGTGCCAGCAGTTCACCTGGGGGACTAGCCTACACAGATACGCAGTATTTT
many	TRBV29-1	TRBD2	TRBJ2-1	CRYPLRLAGSNEQFF	TGCAGGTACCCTCTCCGACTAGCGGGGAGCAATGAGCAGTTCTTC
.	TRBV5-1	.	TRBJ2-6	CASSYSGTASSGANVLTF	TGCGCCAGCAGCTATAGCGGGACAGCCAGCTCTGGGGCCAACGTCCTGACTTTC
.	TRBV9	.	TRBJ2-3	CASSVATDTQYF	TGTGCCAGCAGCGTAGCGACGGATACGCAGTATTTT
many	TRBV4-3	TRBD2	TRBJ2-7	CASSQDLVAGVYEQYF	TGCGCCAGCAGCCAAGATCTCGTAGCGGGAGTCTACGAGCAGTACTTC
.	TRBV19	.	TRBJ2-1	CASSKAYNEQFF	TGTGCCAGTAGTAAGGCGTACAATGAGCAGTTCTTC
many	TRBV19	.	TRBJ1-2	CASSIGSADLNYGYTF	TGTGCCAGTAGTATAGGATCAGCGGACCTCAACTATGGCTACACCTTC
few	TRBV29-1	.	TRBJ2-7	CSVPAEGYEQYF	TGCAGCGTCCCTGCGGAAGGCTACGAGCAGTACTTC
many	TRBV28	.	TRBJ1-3	CASSLFGQGGVYSGNTIYF	TGTGCCAGCAGTTTATTCGGGCAGGGTGGGGTTTACTCTGGAAACACCATATATTTT
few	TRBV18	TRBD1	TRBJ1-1	CASSPTGEMNTEAFF	TGTGCCAGCTCACCAACAGGGGAGATGAACACTGAAGCTTTCTTT
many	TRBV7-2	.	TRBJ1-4	CASSPIRGRINEKLFF	TGTGCCAGCAGCCCTATTAGGGGACGGATTAATGAAAAACTGTTTTTT
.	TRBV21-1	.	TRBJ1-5	CANRRRLDREDQPQHF	TGTGCCAACCGACGGAGACTGGACAGGGAGGATCAGCCCCAGCATTTT
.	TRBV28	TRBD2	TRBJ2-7	CASSYLAGGPYEQYF	TGTGCCAGCAGTTATCTAGCGGGAGGGCCCTACGAGCAGTACTTC
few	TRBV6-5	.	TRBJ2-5	CASSYLRAEYQETQYF	TGTGCCAGCAGTTATCTCCGGGCGGAATACCAAGAGACCCAGTACTTC
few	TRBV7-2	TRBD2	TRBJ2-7	CASSQTSGWYEQYF	TGTGCCAGCAGCCAAACTAGCGGGTGGTACGAGCAGTACTTC
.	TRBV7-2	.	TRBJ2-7	CASSFFRESYEQYF	TGTGCCAGCAGCTTTTTTCGGGAGTCCTACGAGCAGTACTTC
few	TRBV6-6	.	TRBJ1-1	CASSSGGPGEAFF	TGTGCCAGCAGTTCCGGAGGCCCAGGGGAGGCTTTCTTT
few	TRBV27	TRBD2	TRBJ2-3	CASSLGGRASQYF	TGTGCCAGCAGTTTGGGGGGGAGGGCCTCGCAGTATTTT
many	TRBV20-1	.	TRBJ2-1	CSARGTVYNEQFF	TGCAGTGCTAGAGGGACAGTCTACAATGAGCAGTTCTTC
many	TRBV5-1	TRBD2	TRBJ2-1	CASSLAGTSVKKDEQFF	TGCGCCAGCAGCTTGGCCGGGACTAGCGTCAAGAAAGATGAGCAGTTCTTC
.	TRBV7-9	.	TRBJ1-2	CASSLRPGDGYGYTF	TGTGCCAGCAGCTTACGACCGGGCGACGGCTATGGCTACACCTTC
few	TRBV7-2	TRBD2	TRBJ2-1	CASSQGGLAFPYNEQFF	TGTGCCAGCAGCCAGGGTGGACTAGCCTTCCCCTACAATGAGCAGTTCTTC